This T cell receptor (beta chain) emerged from a study of T cells in tumors after PD-1 blockade. About the research overall: A subset received ongoing vismodegib 150 mg daily alongside anti-PD-1 therapy.

The data were produced by immunoSEQ multiplex PCR, yet TCRdb's version contains in-frame clones alone and is incomplete. Seen here are about 59,000 clones, around four fifths observed once, and the top ten hold 13%. Notes on the study in general: Peripheral recruitment is suggested, as some novel exhausted tumor clones were in pre-treatment blood.

With respect to this clone: The antigen is undetermined.

Germline CDR1 SGHDT, CDR2 YYEEEE. V dropped 4 bases and J dropped 6; count of bases not matched to a gene: 8. CDR3 length: 14 residues. The sample in question was PBMCs, obtained before anti-PD-1 treatment. The chain couples TRBV5-6 to TRBJ2-7; 9 positions agree with TRBD1. The sequence was collected from a human donor with basal cell carcinoma. Here the CDR3 reads CASSPGQGVREQYF. The CDR3 nucleotides read TGTGCCAGCAGCCCGGGACAGGGAGTCCGCGAGCAGTACTTC.